The rows below give T cell receptor beta chains drawn from one sample of a study of beta chain features in type 1 diabetes. Only in-frame clones appear in the TCRdb table, and some are missing; sequencing was by immunoSEQ multiplex PCR. The table records about 28,000 clones, roughly 56% of them present only once. What was sequenced was Tregs from blood. These receptors all stem from a woman aged 18-29 years with type 1 diabetes. CDR3s include the opening cysteine and the closing phenylalanine or tryptophan. The order of the fields is clone size, D gene, V gene, J gene, CDR3 DNA, CDR3 protein. D genes are given only for firm matches. The size field is filled for only some rows; it gives once, few, many or a size class.

clone size: NA; D gene: NA; V gene: TRBV7-2; J gene: TRBJ1-1; CDR3 DNA: TGTGCCAGCAGCTTTATAATGAACACTGAAGCTTTCTTT; CDR3 protein: CASSFIMNTEAFF
clone size: NA; D gene: TRBD1; V gene: TRBV4-1; J gene: TRBJ2-3; CDR3 DNA: TGCGCCAGCAGCCAACCGGGACAGGGGGTGCATACGCAGTATTTT; CDR3 protein: CASSQPGQGVHTQYF
clone size: once; D gene: TRBD2; V gene: TRBV7-9; J gene: TRBJ2-3; CDR3 DNA: TGTGCCAGCAGCTTAGGGGCGGGAGCCGGCACAGATACGCAGTATTTT; CDR3 protein: CASSLGAGAGTDTQYF
clone size: NA; D gene: TRBD1; V gene: TRBV25-1; J gene: TRBJ1-4; CDR3 DNA: TGTGCCAGCAGTGAGGACAGGGGCGGTATTGAAAAACTGTTTTTT; CDR3 protein: CASSEDRGGIEKLFF
clone size: NA; D gene: NA; V gene: TRBV18; J gene: TRBJ1-3; CDR3 DNA: TGTGCCAGCTCACCATCCGGTCCGGGGGGAAACACCATATATTTT; CDR3 protein: CASSPSGPGGNTIYF
clone size: few; D gene: TRBD1; V gene: TRBV7-2; J gene: TRBJ2-3; CDR3 DNA: TGTGCCAGCAGCCCCGACAGGGGGACAGATACGCAGTATTTT; CDR3 protein: CASSPDRGTDTQYF
clone size: NA; D gene: TRBD2; V gene: TRBV28; J gene: TRBJ2-7; CDR3 DNA: TGTGCCAGCATGCTGGTAGCGGGAGTAATCGAGCAGTACTTC; CDR3 protein: CASMLVAGVIEQYF
clone size: NA; D gene: NA; V gene: TRBV29-1; J gene: TRBJ2-1; CDR3 DNA: TGCAGCGTTGCTCGTGACTTGGCGAATGAGCAGTTCTTC; CDR3 protein: CSVARDLANEQFF
clone size: few; D gene: NA; V gene: TRBV5-1; J gene: TRBJ2-1; CDR3 DNA: TGCGCCAGCAGCTTAGCGCCCACACAAGGGGGTGAGCAGTTCTTC; CDR3 protein: CASSLAPTQGGEQFF
clone size: NA; D gene: TRBD2; V gene: TRBV7-2; J gene: TRBJ2-1; CDR3 DNA: TGTGCCAGCAGCTTAGTAGCGGGAGGGGTGGTAGAGCAGTTCTTC; CDR3 protein: CASSLVAGGVVEQFF
clone size: NA; D gene: NA; V gene: TRBV28; J gene: TRBJ1-2; CDR3 DNA: TGTGCCAGCAGCTCCGGGTCGGTATATGGCTACACCTTC; CDR3 protein: CASSSGSVYGYTF
clone size: once; D gene: TRBD1; V gene: TRBV29-1; J gene: TRBJ1-3; CDR3 DNA: TGCAGCGTAAAGAGGATGACAGGGGAGTCATCTGGAAACACCATATATTTT; CDR3 protein: CSVKRMTGESSGNTIYF
clone size: NA; D gene: TRBD2; V gene: TRBV29-1; J gene: TRBJ2-1; CDR3 DNA: TGCAGCGTTGTTCGCGGGAGTCTAGATGAGCAGTTCTTC; CDR3 protein: CSVVRGSLDEQFF
clone size: NA; D gene: NA; V gene: TRBV5-1; J gene: TRBJ2-5; CDR3 DNA: TGCGCCAGCAGGCAGAGACAGTCCCAAGAGACCCAGTACTTC; CDR3 protein: CASRQRQSQETQYF
clone size: few; D gene: TRBD2; V gene: TRBV4-2; J gene: TRBJ2-1; CDR3 DNA: TGTGCCAGCAGCCTCGGGAGGGCCACGGACAATGAGCAGTTCTTC; CDR3 protein: CASSLGRATDNEQFF
clone size: few; D gene: TRBD2; V gene: TRBV29-1; J gene: TRBJ2-1; CDR3 DNA: TGCACCTCCCGACTAGCGGGAGGACTAAATGAGCAGTTCTTC; CDR3 protein: CTSRLAGGLNEQFF
clone size: NA; D gene: NA; V gene: TRBV18; J gene: TRBJ2-2; CDR3 DNA: TGTGCCAGCTCACCCTTGGGACTCACCACCGGGGAGCTGTTTTTT; CDR3 protein: CASSPLGLTTGELFF
clone size: NA; D gene: TRBD2; V gene: TRBV5-6; J gene: TRBJ2-4; CDR3 DNA: TGTGCCAGCAGCTTGGCCCCCGGACTAGCGGGAGAGGGGCACATTCAGTACTTC; CDR3 protein: CASSLAPGLAGEGHIQYF
clone size: NA; D gene: NA; V gene: TRBV25-1; J gene: TRBJ1-2; CDR3 DNA: TGTGCCAGCAGTCCGCCCGGGGGGGTTTATGGCTACACCTTC; CDR3 protein: CASSPPGGVYGYTF
clone size: NA; D gene: TRBD2; V gene: TRBV2; J gene: TRBJ2-1; CDR3 DNA: TGTGCCAGCAGTGACCCTAGCGGGAGTGCGATCTCCTACAATGAGCAGTTCTTC; CDR3 protein: CASSDPSGSAISYNEQFF
clone size: NA; D gene: NA; V gene: TRBV30; J gene: TRBJ1-1; CDR3 DNA: TGTGCCTGGAGTCCTATGAGGGGAGGCACTGAAGCTTTCTTT; CDR3 protein: CAWSPMRGGTEAFF
clone size: few; D gene: TRBD1; V gene: TRBV4-1; J gene: TRBJ2-1; CDR3 DNA: TGCGCCAGCAGTCCGGACAGGATCTCCTACAATGAGCAGTTCTTC; CDR3 protein: CASSPDRISYNEQFF
clone size: few; D gene: NA; V gene: TRBV10-3; J gene: TRBJ1-1; CDR3 DNA: TGTGCCATCAAACCACAGGGAGTCGGCACTGAAGCTTTCTTT; CDR3 protein: CAIKPQGVGTEAFF
clone size: few; D gene: NA; V gene: TRBV29-1; J gene: TRBJ1-5; CDR3 DNA: TGCAGCGTTACCGACAGCTTAAATCAGCCCCAGCATTTT; CDR3 protein: CSVTDSLNQPQHF
clone size: NA; D gene: TRBD1; V gene: TRBV7-9; J gene: TRBJ2-3; CDR3 DNA: TGTGCCAGCAGCTTAGTCCCGGGACAGGGCACAGATACGCAGTATTTT; CDR3 protein: CASSLVPGQGTDTQYF
clone size: NA; D gene: NA; V gene: TRBV9; J gene: TRBJ2-1; CDR3 DNA: TGTGCCAGCAGCGTAGACCAGTCTAGGGAGCAGTTCTTC; CDR3 protein: CASSVDQSREQFF
clone size: NA; D gene: NA; V gene: TRBV27; J gene: TRBJ2-6; CDR3 DNA: TGTGCCAGCAGTCGGGACTTCTCTGGGGCCAACGTCCTGACTTTC; CDR3 protein: CASSRDFSGANVLTF
clone size: few; D gene: NA; V gene: TRBV5-4; J gene: TRBJ2-1; CDR3 DNA: TGTGCCAGCAGCCAAGATGTGGTAGAGATGGATGAGCAGTTCTTC; CDR3 protein: CASSQDVVEMDEQFF
clone size: NA; D gene: TRBD1; V gene: TRBV5-1; J gene: TRBJ2-3; CDR3 DNA: TGCGCCAGCAGCCTGGGACAGATCAGGTATTTT; CDR3 protein: CASSLGQIRYF
clone size: once; D gene: NA; V gene: TRBV2; J gene: TRBJ2-6; CDR3 DNA: TGTGCCAGCAGTGACCGCGGGGCTGCTACCTCTGGGGCCAACGTCCTGACTTTC; CDR3 protein: CASSDRGAATSGANVLTF
clone size: NA; D gene: NA; V gene: TRBV7-9; J gene: TRBJ1-5; CDR3 DNA: TGTGCCAGCAGCTTCGCTGGGGCAGACAATCAGCCCCAGCATTTT; CDR3 protein: CASSFAGADNQPQHF